This TCR beta chain was recovered during a study of CD8+CD57+ T cells in acquired aplastic anemia. The CDR3 loop spans 12 amino acids. V lost 5 bases, J lost 4 bases, and 8 bases lay in between. The V gene's germline CDR1 is SGHVS and CDR2 FQNEAQ. The template used for profiling TCR beta VDJ and CDR3 was genomic DNA. TCRdb re-called the reads with MiXCR, one entry per CDR3 protein. The repertoire has around 400,000 distinct CDR3 sequences, approximately 70% of them found once; the top ten carry under 4.5%. The receptor was isolated from a human donor in good health, serving as a control. The sequenced material came from sorted CD4+, CD8+, or CD8+CD57+ T cells (not recorded which) from PBMCs. The chain combines TRBV7-8 with TRBJ1-2; no firm D call. CDR3 in DNA: TGTGCCAGCAGCCACGAACGCTATGGCTACACCTTC. Translated: CASSHERYGYTF.